A selection of T cell receptor beta chains follows, all from one sample in a study of T cell repertoires in cytomegalovirus infection. TCRdb independently ran MiXCR on the reads; one entry per CDR3 protein. The sample contains fewer than 900,000 distinct CDR3 sequences, roughly 28% of which appear only once. No antigens are known for them. The input for sequencing was cultured CD8+ T cells from PBMCs, taken from culture after CMV antigen stimulation. The receptors were sampled from a human donor in good health (CMV status not recorded). Some clones in this sample may be carry-over from other donors' samples. CDR3s include the opening cysteine and the closing phenylalanine or tryptophan. D genes are given only for firm matches. Clone size is given for some rows only: seen once, a few or many times, or a class if the clone is expanded.

j_gene,d_gene,abundance,v_gene,CDR3aa,CDR3nt
TRBJ1-1,TRBD1,many,TRBV7-9,CASSFHTGTGFGSEAFF,TGTGCCAGCAGCTTCCACACCGGGACAGGGTTCGGATCTGAAGCTTTCTTT
TRBJ1-1,NA,NA,TRBV6-5,CASSYLGGGVNTEAFF,TGTGCCAGCAGTTACTTAGGGGGTGGTGTGAACACTGAAGCTTTCTTT
TRBJ2-7,NA,many,TRBV7-2,CASSFTPLREQYF,TGTGCCAGCAGCTTCACCCCCCTACGGGAGCAGTACTTC
TRBJ2-7,TRBD2,NA,TRBV2,CASSERLARYEQYF,TGTGCCAGCAGTGAACGACTAGCCCGCTACGAGCAGTACTTC
TRBJ1-1,NA,few,TRBV27,CASSDDWNTEAFF,TGTGCCAGCAGTGATGACTGGAACACTGAAGCTTTCTTT
TRBJ2-7,NA,few,TRBV6-2/TRBV6-3,CASSPLGEQYF,TGTGCCAGCAGCCCCCTCGGCGAGCAGTACTTC
TRBJ2-2,NA,NA,TRBV12-5,CASGFWTDLNTGELFF,TGTGCTAGTGGTTTTTGGACTGACTTAAACACCGGGGAGCTGTTTTTT
TRBJ2-3,TRBD2,few,TRBV12-3/TRBV12-4,CASSLDGGGRLDTQYF,TGTGCCAGCAGTTTAGATGGCGGGGGGCGCCTAGATACGCAGTATTTT
TRBJ2-3,NA,NA,TRBV12-3/TRBV12-4,CASKQGVDTQYF,TGTGCCAGCAAGCAGGGAGTAGATACGCAGTATTTT
TRBJ2-2,NA,NA,TRBV2,CASRFLNAGELFF,TGTGCCAGCAGATTCCTTAACGCCGGGGAGCTGTTTTTT
TRBJ2-5,NA,NA,TRBV11-3,CASSPGEWRQETQYF,TGTGCCAGCAGCCCTGGCGAGTGGCGCCAAGAGACCCAGTACTTC
TRBJ2-3,NA,NA,TRBV4-1,CASSQESRGADTQYF,TGCGCCAGCAGCCAAGAGTCCCGGGGAGCAGATACGCAGTATTTT
TRBJ1-2,TRBD1,NA,TRBV6-6,CASSKSRDRGLYGYTF,TGTGCCAGCAGCAAGAGCCGGGACAGGGGGTTGTACGGCTACACCTTC
TRBJ2-1,NA,once,TRBV28,CASSSLLRGSEQFF,TGTGCCAGCAGTTCGCTTTTAAGGGGCAGTGAGCAGTTCTTC
TRBJ1-1,TRBD1,NA,TRBV18,CASSPLDRGMNTEAFF,TGTGCCAGCTCACCGTTAGACAGGGGTATGAACACTGAAGCTTTCTTT
TRBJ2-3,NA,many,TRBV7-8,CASSPASTDTQYF,TGTGCCAGCAGCCCGGCCAGCACAGATACGCAGTATTTT
TRBJ2-7,TRBD2,few,TRBV12-3/TRBV12-4,CASSFGTSGYEQYF,TGTGCCAGCAGTTTTGGGACTAGCGGATACGAGCAGTACTTC
TRBJ1-1,TRBD1,NA,TRBV7-4,CASSLEQGARDTEAFF,TGTGCCAGCAGCTTAGAACAGGGGGCGCGGGACACTGAAGCTTTCTTT
TRBJ1-1,NA,few,TRBV28,CASTPSGLQRAFF,TGTGCCAGCACCCCGTCCGGGTTACAGAGGGCTTTCTTT
TRBJ2-7,NA,few,TRBV27,CASSLSLVNEQYF,TGTGCCAGCAGTTTATCACTGGTTAACGAGCAGTACTTC
TRBJ1-1,NA,many,TRBV12-3/TRBV12-4,CASSDPLQGRTEAFF,TGTGCCAGCAGTGATCCATTACAGGGTCGCACTGAAGCTTTCTTT
TRBJ1-5,NA,NA,TRBV7-6,CASSLQPWGGEGDQPQHF,TGTGCCAGCAGCTTGCAACCATGGGGCGGGGAGGGCGATCAGCCCCAGCATTTT
TRBJ2-1,NA,NA,TRBV12-5,CASGLVPNEQFF,TGTGCTAGTGGTTTGGTGCCCAATGAGCAGTTCTTC
TRBJ2-7,TRBD1,NA,TRBV7-9,CASSTPGTGVSYEQYF,TGTGCCAGCAGCACCCCCGGGACAGGGGTTTCCTACGAGCAGTACTTC
TRBJ2-7,NA,many,TRBV12-3/TRBV12-4,CASRLSRAPEQYF,TGTGCCAGCAGACTTTCACGGGCCCCCGAGCAGTACTTC
TRBJ1-2,TRBD1,many,TRBV7-2,CASGGQGVGYTF,TGTGCCAGCGGGGGACAGGGGGTCGGCTACACCTTC
TRBJ2-3,NA,NA,TRBV27,CASTLLGAYTDTQYF,TGTGCCAGCACCTTGCTGGGGGCCTACACAGATACGCAGTATTTT
TRBJ2-7,NA,NA,TRBV7-6,CASSPGQAPYEQYF,TGTGCCAGCAGCCCCGGGCAGGCACCCTACGAGCAGTACTTC
TRBJ2-5,TRBD2,few,TRBV7-6,CASSLEVTGLAGDQETQYF,TGTGCCAGCAGCTTAGAGGTCACGGGACTAGCGGGGGACCAAGAGACCCAGTACTTC
TRBJ1-3,NA,NA,TRBV12-3/TRBV12-4,CASSFMEENGNTIYF,TGTGCCAGCAGTTTCATGGAAGAAAATGGAAACACCATATATTTT
TRBJ2-5,NA,NA,TRBV7-9,CASTNREETQYF,TGTGCCAGCACCAACAGGGAAGAGACCCAGTACTTC
TRBJ1-2,TRBD1,NA,TRBV27,CASASGTGYNGYTF,TGTGCCAGCGCCTCCGGGACAGGGTACAACGGCTACACCTTC
TRBJ1-2,NA,NA,TRBV14,CASSHPRGSNYGYTF,TGTGCCAGCAGCCACCCGAGGGGCTCGAACTATGGCTACACCTTC
TRBJ2-2,NA,NA,TRBV7-9,CASSQETGELFF,TGTGCCAGCAGTCAGGAGACCGGGGAGCTGTTTTTT
TRBJ1-6,NA,few,TRBV4-3,CASSQELGSYNSPLHF,TGCGCCAGCAGCCAAGAACTAGGCTCCTATAATTCACCCCTCCACTTT